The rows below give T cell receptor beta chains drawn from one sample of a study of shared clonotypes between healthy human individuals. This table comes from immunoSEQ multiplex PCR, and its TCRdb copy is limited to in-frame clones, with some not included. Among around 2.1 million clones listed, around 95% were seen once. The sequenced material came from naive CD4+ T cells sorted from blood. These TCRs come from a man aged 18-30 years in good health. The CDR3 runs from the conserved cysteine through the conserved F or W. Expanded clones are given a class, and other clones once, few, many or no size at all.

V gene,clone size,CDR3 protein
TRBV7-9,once,CASSLESQNYGYTF
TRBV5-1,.,CASSLDLGGETQYF
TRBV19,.,CASSSSGFLGNTEAFF
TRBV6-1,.,CASSFWDSGETQYF
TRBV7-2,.,CASSFPGGPQHF
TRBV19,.,CASMEGSPGNTIYF
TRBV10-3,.,CAISRTATYEQYF
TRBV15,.,CATSSRLAVQETQYF
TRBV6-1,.,CASNGGVKNQPQHF
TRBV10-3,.,CAIRGTEIDNQPQHF
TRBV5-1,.,CASGTSGGSDTQYF
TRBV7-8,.,CASRGGVDYEQYF
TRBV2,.,CASSADSGNTIYF
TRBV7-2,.,CASSRIAGGRETQYF
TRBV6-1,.,CASILVAESYEQYF
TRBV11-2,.,CASSLGQRGNQPQHF
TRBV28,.,CASSSRQVGEQYF
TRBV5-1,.,CASSSHPGLDQETQYF
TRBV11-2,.,CASSLDNLSGELFF
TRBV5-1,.,CASSLEGENTGELFF
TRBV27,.,CASSTGSTGELFF
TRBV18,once,CASSYHEGTEAFF
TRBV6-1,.,CASRPLLTDTQYF
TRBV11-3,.,CASSLGYSKGTYNEQFF
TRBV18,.,CASSPGENYGYTF
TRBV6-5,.,CASRRGYGYTF
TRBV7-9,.,CASSFLAGAHTDTQYF
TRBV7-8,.,CASSSASFYGYTF
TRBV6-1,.,CASTLTRNTGELFF
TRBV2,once,CASSPRLGGDGYTF
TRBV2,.,CASSRDLRNTGELFF
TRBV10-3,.,CAISEKGQGASYEQYF
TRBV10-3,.,CAISDGTISYNEQFF
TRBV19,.,CASSIYLGSGGTGELFF
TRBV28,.,CASSFPSDRGTEAFF
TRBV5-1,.,CASSLTGRGGEKLFF
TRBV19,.,CASSTPGLNYEQYF
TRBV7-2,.,CASSLRPGYNEQFF
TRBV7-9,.,CASSPPGPGGYTF
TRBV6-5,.,CASSYGAGTTDTQYF
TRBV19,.,CASTHQGGLNTEAFF